These T cell receptor beta chains were read from a single sample in a study of early T cells in non-severe SARS-CoV-2 infection. TCRdb re-derived calls from the 5' RACE reads in MiXCR, one entry per CDR3 protein. This sample yields roughly 50,000 distinct CDR3 sequences, of which around 9.5% are seen a single time; about 8% belongs to the top ten. Sequencing was carried out using whole blood. The receptors were sampled from an adult who was a healthcare worker with PCR-confirmed SARS-CoV-2 infection or an uninfected control (not recorded which). The CDR3 runs from the conserved cysteine through the conserved F or W. A D gene is named only where the DNA matches it firmly. Size values are once, few and many counts, or a class for expanded clones, and some rows have none.

cdr3_aa,cdr3_nt,cdr3_length,v_call,d_call,j_call,clone_size
CASRGSGYTF,TGTGCCAGCAGGGGGTCTGGCTACACCTTC,10,TRBV2,NA,TRBJ1-2,few
CAWSGDPKNTDTQYF,TGTGCCTGGAGTGGGGACCCAAAGAACACAGATACGCAGTATTTT,15,TRBV30,NA,TRBJ2-3,few
CASSAPRTAAYEQYF,TGTGCCAGCAGCGCCCCTCGGACAGCAGCCTACGAGCAGTACTTC,15,TRBV7-9,NA,TRBJ2-7,many
CASSFSLVGPYNYGYTF,TGTGCCAGCAGCTTTTCCCTCGTAGGGCCCTATAACTATGGCTACACCTTC,17,TRBV5-6,NA,TRBJ1-2,NA
CASSWGASGYTF,TGTGCCAGCAGTTGGGGGGCTAGTGGCTACACCTTC,12,TRBV28,NA,TRBJ1-2,few
CSAGGYGTSGSTDTQYF,TGCAGTGCCGGGGGGTACGGGACTAGCGGGAGCACAGATACGCAGTATTTT,17,TRBV20-1,TRBD2,TRBJ2-3,NA
CASSRRIGGGEGTDTQYF,TGTGCCAGCAGCCGAAGGATCGGAGGGGGCGAAGGGACAGATACGCAGTATTTT,18,TRBV7-2,NA,TRBJ2-3,few
CASSLTGGPGSPLHF,TGTGCCAGCAGCTTAACGGGGGGACCTGGCTCACCCCTCCACTTT,15,TRBV7-3,NA,TRBJ1-6,few
CASKGAGGRTDTQYF,TGCGCCAGCAAAGGGGCGGGGGGACGCACAGATACGCAGTATTTT,15,TRBV4-1,TRBD2,TRBJ2-3,few
CASSHESSYNEQFF,TGTGCCAGCAGCCATGAGAGCTCCTACAATGAGCAGTTCTTC,14,TRBV7-2,NA,TRBJ2-1,few
CSVPGLAGSITAGELFF,TGCAGCGTACCGGGACTAGCGGGATCCATAACGGCCGGGGAGCTGTTTTTT,17,TRBV29-1,TRBD2,TRBJ2-2,many
CASNDRGRSYEQYF,TGTGCCAGTAACGACAGGGGGAGGTCCTACGAGCAGTACTTC,14,TRBV6-2/TRBV6-3,TRBD1,TRBJ2-7,many
CATQLQGNQPQHF,TGTGCCACGCAGCTACAGGGAAATCAGCCCCAGCATTTT,13,TRBV28,NA,TRBJ1-5,NA
CASSTRLAGGGDTQYF,TGCGCCAGCAGCACCCGACTAGCGGGAGGGGGGGATACGCAGTATTTT,16,TRBV4-1,TRBD2,TRBJ2-3,NA
CASSPLSRAEQPQHF,TGTGCCAGCTCACCCTTGAGTAGGGCCGAACAGCCCCAGCATTTT,15,TRBV18,NA,TRBJ1-5,NA
CATSDTSGKSYNEQFF,TGTGCCACCAGTGACACGAGCGGGAAGTCCTACAATGAGCAGTTCTTC,16,TRBV24-1,TRBD2,TRBJ2-1,many
CSGARGTSSGELFF,TGCAGCGGAGCCCGCGGGACTAGCTCCGGGGAGCTGTTTTTT,14,TRBV29-1,TRBD2,TRBJ2-2,many
CASSPGGTSDYNEQFF,TGTGCCAGCAGCCCAGGAGGGACTAGCGATTACAATGAGCAGTTCTTC,16,TRBV7-9,TRBD2,TRBJ2-1,few
CASRNSGGPEAFF,TGTGCCAGCAGGAACTCAGGGGGGCCCGAAGCTTTCTTT,13,TRBV7-9,TRBD1,TRBJ1-1,many
CASSFSSDRGGNEQYF,TGTGCCAGCAGCTTTTCCTCGGACAGGGGGGGGAACGAGCAGTACTTC,16,TRBV7-7,TRBD1,TRBJ2-7,NA
CSASRSGPDTQYF,TGCAGTGCTAGTAGGTCGGGACCAGATACGCAGTATTTT,13,TRBV20-1,NA,TRBJ2-3,many
CSARDTRSSYEQYF,TGCAGTGCTAGAGATACACGGAGTTCCTACGAGCAGTACTTC,14,TRBV20-1,NA,TRBJ2-7,NA
CASSPSGGTEAFF,TGTGCCAGCAGCCCTAGCGGGGGCACTGAAGCTTTCTTT,13,TRBV3-1,NA,TRBJ1-1,NA
CASSLSFHEQFF,TGTGCCAGCAGCTTAAGTTTCCATGAGCAGTTCTTC,12,TRBV7-9,NA,TRBJ2-1,many
CASSLAPTLQETQYF,TGTGCCAGCAGCTTGGCCCCGACCTTACAAGAGACCCAGTACTTC,15,TRBV5-4,NA,TRBJ2-5,few
CASSFQGVDEQYF,TGTGCCAGCAGCTTCCAGGGGGTCGACGAGCAGTACTTC,13,TRBV7-9,TRBD1,TRBJ2-7,few
CASSPRSQREDADTQYF,TGTGCCAGCAGCCCCCGTTCCCAGCGGGAGGATGCAGATACGCAGTATTTT,17,TRBV3-1,TRBD2,TRBJ2-3,many
CASSLDPSYQPQHF,TGTGCCAGCAGCTTAGATCCCAGTTATCAGCCCCAGCATTTT,14,TRBV11-2,NA,TRBJ1-5,many
CASSYRGLRSGANVLTF,TGTGCCAGCAGTTACAGGGGGCTACGCTCTGGGGCCAACGTCCTGACTTTC,17,TRBV6-5,TRBD1,TRBJ2-6,NA
CASSLEWENYGYTF,TGCGCCAGCAGCTTGGAGTGGGAGAACTATGGCTACACCTTC,14,TRBV5-1,NA,TRBJ1-2,many
CSAGETYYNEQFF,TGCAGTGCTGGAGAGACTTATTACAATGAGCAGTTCTTC,13,TRBV20-1,NA,TRBJ2-1,medium-sized
CSAPPRTGYNQPQHF,TGCAGTGCTCCCCCTAGGACAGGGTACAATCAGCCCCAGCATTTT,15,TRBV20-1,TRBD1,TRBJ1-5,NA
CAISELSGEETQYF,TGTGCCATCAGTGAGCTTAGCGGGGAAGAGACCCAGTACTTC,14,TRBV10-3,TRBD2,TRBJ2-5,NA
CAWIDADTQYF,TGTGCCTGGATTGACGCGGATACGCAGTATTTT,11,TRBV30,NA,TRBJ2-3,many
CASSLTSGRASENTGELFF,TGTGCCAGCAGTTTAACTAGCGGGAGGGCCTCCGAGAACACCGGGGAGCTGTTTTTT,19,TRBV27,TRBD2,TRBJ2-2,NA
CASSVGLNTEAFF,TGTGCCAGCAGTGTTGGGCTGAACACTGAAGCTTTCTTT,13,TRBV2,NA,TRBJ1-1,many
CASSQRSPSSGRGNEQFF,TGTGCCAGCAGCCAACGTAGTCCCTCTAGCGGGAGAGGCAATGAGCAGTTCTTC,18,TRBV7-2,TRBD2,TRBJ2-1,many
CASSYSTGLGANTGELFF,TGTGCCAGCAGTTACTCTACGGGACTAGGCGCGAACACCGGGGAGCTGTTTTTT,18,TRBV6-6,TRBD2,TRBJ2-2,many
CASSPGGVVDGYTF,TGTGCCAGCAGCCCAGGGGGGGTGGTCGATGGCTACACCTTC,14,TRBV7-6,TRBD1,TRBJ1-2,many
CSVSTGGYGYTF,TGCAGCGTTAGCACAGGAGGTTATGGCTACACCTTC,12,TRBV29-1,NA,TRBJ1-2,NA
CSVVLAGGWNEQFF,TGCAGCGTAGTACTAGCGGGTGGATGGAATGAGCAGTTCTTC,14,TRBV29-1,TRBD2,TRBJ2-1,few
CASSRSRDRVGAYEQYF,TGTGCCAGCAGTAGAAGCCGGGACAGGGTCGGGGCCTACGAGCAGTACTTC,17,TRBV21-1,NA,TRBJ2-7,NA
CASSLVGGEQYF,TGTGCCAGCTCCCTAGTGGGAGGCGAGCAGTACTTC,12,TRBV18,NA,TRBJ2-7,few
CASSQDGGDTQYF,TGTGCCAGCAGCCAAGACGGGGGTGATACGCAGTATTTT,13,TRBV4-2,NA,TRBJ2-3,many